The 21 T cell receptor beta chains below come from one sample, sequenced in a study of CD8+CD57+ T cells in acquired aplastic anemia. The use of genomic DNA as template underpinned the TCR beta VDJ and CDR3 profiling. A single record per CDR3 protein comes from TCRdb applying MiXCR to the reads. The data show 150,000 to 200,000 distinct CDR3 sequences, over 40% seen once. In patients chosen for sequencing, flow cytometry had shown CD8+CD57+ cell expansion. Sequencing was done on a sample of sorted CD4+, CD8+, or CD8+CD57+ T cells (not recorded which) from PBMCs. The receptor source for this set is a human donor with aplastic anemia.

This clonotype occurred a few times. This chain joins TRBV28 and TRBJ1-1; 7 nucleotides align to TRBD1. V dropped 6 bases and J dropped 1; count of bases not matched to a gene: 8. Per the germline V gene, CDR1 is MDHEN and CDR2 is SYDVKM. The CDR3 runs 15 residues. CDR3: CASRIKGTANTEAFF. In DNA form, the CDR3 reads TGTGCCAGCAGGATAAAGGGGACAGCGAACACTGAAGCTTTCTTT.

V usage is TRBV2 and J usage is TRBJ2-5, with D hard to call. The CDR3 totals 12 residues. Between the trimmed V and J ends, which lost 7 bases and 7 bases, there was a span of 13 bases. The germline V gene has CDR1 SNHLY and CDR2 FYNNEI. CDR3 nucleotide sequence: TGTGCCAGCACTCCCTTCAGTAGGACCCAGTACTTC. Its protein is CASTPFSRTQYF.

CDR3: CSGRKGNSPLHF. In DNA, the CDR3 is TGCAGCGGGCGGAAGGGCAATTCACCCCTCCACTTT. The J gene is TRBJ1-6, the V gene TRBV29-1; D gene uncertain. The germline gives CDR1 SQVTM, CDR2 ANQGSEA. The ends were cut back, 7 bases at V and 7 bases at J, with 11 bases in the middle. The CDR3 totals 12 residues.

This clonotype came up many times. This rearrangement joins TRBV20-1 to TRBJ2-1; D gene ambiguous. This CDR3 contains 12 residues. V lost 3 bases and J 8 bases, leaving 11 bases between the germline ends. Germline V gene sequence: CDR1 DFQATT, CDR2 SNEGSKA (reference sequence). DNA for the CDR3: TGCAGTGCTAGCGACCAGTTCCATGAGCAGTTCTTC. It specifies CSASDQFHEQFF.

The V call is TRBV2, the J call TRBJ2-2; maybe TRBD1 (6 bases). Germline CDR1 and CDR2: SNHLY and FYNNEI. V lost 6 bases to trimming and J lost 0 bases, with 14 bases between them. CDR3 length: 16 amino acids. The CDR3 DNA reads as TGTGCCAGCAGCTCCTCCGGGACACCGAACACCGGGGAGCTGTTTTTT. This translates into CASSSSGTPNTGELFF.

The chain carries TRBV20-1 and TRBJ2-7; possibly TRBD1 for D (6 bases). V shed 0 bases and J shed 5 bases, with 17 bases lying between them. This CDR3 contains 15 residues. The germline V gene encodes CDR1 DFQATT and CDR2 SNEGSKA (reference sequence). The DNA of the CDR3 is TGCAGTGCTAGAGATCATAAACAGGGTGTTAACGAGCAGTACTTC. Translating gives CSARDHKQGVNEQYF.

This clonotype was counted a few times. The CDR3 region has the DNA TGCAGCGTTGAAGGTGGTCGGCAGGAGTTTTACGAGCAGTACTTC. Its translation is CSVEGGRQEFYEQYF. The chain combines TRBV29-1 with TRBJ2-7; D unresolved. Germline V gene lookup returns CDR1 SQVTM and CDR2 ANQGSEA. Trimming left V 1 base short and J 4 bases short, with 17 bases between. The CDR3 is 15 residues long.

There are many counts of this clonotype. The V call is TRBV6-6, the J call TRBJ2-5, with D unclear. CDR1 and CDR2 (germline): MNHNY, SVGAGI (reference sequence). The CDR3 contains 11 residues. V dropped 4 bases and J dropped 2 bases, with 2 bases sitting between them. The CDR3 DNA is TGTGCCAGCAGTTCACAAGAGACCCAGTACTTC. Translation: CASSSQETQYF.

In its sample, this clonotype was seen a few times. The chain employs TRBV6-5 and TRBJ1-2; 11 bases map to TRBD1. This CDR3 has 15 amino acids. Germline V CDR1 and CDR2: MNHEY, SVGAGI. V shed 4 bases and J 7 bases; nucleotides not matched to a gene: 8. CDR3 sequence: CASSWPGQGVSGYTF. The CDR3 DNA follows: TGTGCCAGCAGTTGGCCGGGACAGGGGGTGAGTGGCTACACCTTC.

This clonotype is classed as medium-sized. The gene calls are TRBV15 and TRBJ2-3; D possibly corresponds to TRBD2 (5 bases). The CDR3 consists of 14 residues. The V end lost 7 bases, the J end lost 2 bases, and 13 bases lay between the germline ends. Germline V CDR1 and CDR2: LNHNV, YYDKDF (reference sequence). CDR3 DNA: TGTGCCACCAAGACGCGGGTTTCCACAGATACGCAGTATTTT. It is translated as CATKTRVSTDTQYF. The whole variable domain, remainder taken from reference TRBV15 and TRBJ2-3, is DAMVIQNPRYQVTQFGKPVTLSCSQTLNHNVMYWYQQKSSQAPKLLFHYYDKDFNNEADTPDNFQSRRPNTSFCFLDIRSPGLGDTAMYLCATKTRVSTDTQYFGPGTRLTVL.

This clonotype showed up many times. The chain employs TRBV11-2 and TRBJ2-7; maybe TRBD1 (6 bases). Germline CDR1 and CDR2: SGHAT and FQNNGV. This CDR3 region has 18 residues. The V end was cut by 1 base, the J end by 2 bases, with 21 bases between. The CDR3 spells CASSLGPKRSGDTYEQYF. The CDR3 DNA sequence: TGTGCCAGCAGCTTAGGCCCGAAACGGTCAGGGGACACCTACGAGCAGTACTTC.

The rearrangement joins TRBV24-1 to TRBJ2-3; D might be TRBD2 (6 bases). CDR1 is KGHDR and CDR2 is SFDVKD in the germline V gene. V was cut by 5 bases and J by 8 bases, with 13 bases left in between. This CDR3 has 13 amino acids. For the CDR3, the DNA is TGTGCCACCAGTGTTGGTGCCGGGGGTACGCAGTATTTT. Its translation: CATSVGAGGTQYF.

This clonotype was observed a handful of times. V is TRBV10-3 and J is TRBJ1-1; D is unclear. The V gene's germline CDR1 is ENHRY and CDR2 SYGVKD. This CDR3 region has 12 residues. The V end was cut by 11 bases, the J end by 1 base, with 11 bases between. The CDR3: CASGGRNTEAFF. In DNA form, the CDR3 reads TGTGCCTCAGGAGGGAGGAACACTGAAGCTTTCTTT.

This clonotype was counted many times. The chain joins TRBV12-3 or TRBV12-4 to TRBJ1-1; perhaps TRBD1 as D (6 bases). V lost 3 bases and J lost 3, with 11 bases in between. The CDR3 has 14 amino acids. The CDR3 sequence is CASSFRGIYTEAFF. As DNA, the CDR3 is TGTGCCAGCAGTTTCAGGGGTATTTACACTGAAGCTTTCTTT.

The chain joins TRBV29-1 to TRBJ1-5, with a tentative D call TRBD1 (6 bases). Trimming left V 6 bases short and J 7 bases short, with 22 bases between. This CDR3 is built from 15 residues. Germline assignment: CDR1 SQVTM and CDR2 ANQGSEA. CDR3 amino acids: CSVGSSTGSGQPQHF. The DNA of the CDR3 is TGCAGCGTCGGAAGTAGTACAGGGTCCGGCCAGCCCCAGCATTTT.

Of note for this clonotype: Here the CDR3 omits its conserved ending phenylalanine or tryptophan, so a read error is the likely source. The DNA is omitted, as the CDR3 cannot be located on it reliably, and the CDR3 follows TCRdb's listing. The V and J genes are TRBV5-6 and TRBJ1-2; the table's D call, TRBD1, was not checked against the DNA. The CDR3 comprises 16 residues, both ends counted. The V gene's germline CDR1 is SGHDT and CDR2 YYEEEE. CDR3 loop: CASSLDRMGGRGGCTL.

This chain links TRBV11-2 with TRBJ2-7; maybe TRBD2 (5 bases). The CDR3 sequence is 16 residues long. Trimming took off 4 bases at V and 2 bases at J, with 18 bases between the two ends. Germline CDR1 reads SGHAT; CDR2 reads FQNNGV. DNA for the CDR3: TGTGCCAGCAGCTCGCATGGCGGGCCAAAAACCTACGAGCAGTACTTC. This sequence encodes CASSSHGGPKTYEQYF.

The chain uses TRBV5-1 and TRBJ1-1; TRBD1 agrees at 11 bases. With 4 bases clipped from V and 5 bases from J, the junction kept 19 bases outside the gene matches. This CDR3 comprises 19 residues. Germline-derived CDR1 and CDR2 are SGHRS and YFSETQ. CDR3 bases: TGCGCCAGCAGCCCAACATTAGGACAGGGGGCGAAGGTGATGACTGAAGCTTTCTTT. It yields the protein CASSPTLGQGAKVMTEAFF.

This sequence joins TRBV24-1 and TRBJ2-1; D may match TRBD1 or TRBD2 (6 bases each). CDR1 and CDR2 from the germline V gene are KGHDR and SFDVKD. V was shortened by 0 bases and J by 6 bases, with 8 bases between the two germline ends. The length of the CDR3 is 14 residues. The CDR3 DNA is TGTGCCACCAGTGATTTGCCGGGGGCCAATGAGCAGTTCTTC. Residues: CATSDLPGANEQFF.

This clonotype came up a few times. This chain connects TRBV9 to TRBJ2-5; D may be TRBD2 (5 bases). Germline values: CDR1 SGDLS, CDR2 YYNGEE. This CDR3 is 16 amino acids long. Trimming cost V 0 bases and J 2 bases, with 14 bases left between them. The DNA of the CDR3 is TGTGCCAGCAGCGTAGGGGCTAGCCGAATACAAGAGACCCAGTACTTC. Protein product: CASSVGASRIQETQYF.

The chain joins TRBV5-1 to TRBJ2-3, with D possibly TRBD2 on 7 matching bases. Germline loops: CDR1 SGHRS, CDR2 YFSETQ. The germline V and J ends were trimmed by 3 bases and 1 base, with 15 bases remaining between them. CDR3 length: 16 amino acids. CDR3 nucleotide sequence: TGCGCCAGCAGCTCCCAGGGGAGGGTTGGCACAGATACGCAGTATTTT. Translating gives CASSSQGRVGTDTQYF.